A single sample is the source of the 9 T cell receptor beta chains below, sequenced in a study of blood T cell repertoires in COVID-19. Data came from immunoSEQ multiplex PCR; TCRdb stores just in-frame clones and leaves some out. The sample lists about 280,000 clones, roughly 80% occurring once. Material for sequencing was peripheral blood. The receptors stem from a woman between 50 and 59 years old who had recovered from COVID-19.

This chain connects TRBV28 to TRBJ1-6, with TRBD1 matching 10 bases. V was pared by 9 bases and J by 9 bases, with 5 bases of the junction left unmatched. This CDR3 is built from 13 residues. Germline V gives CDR1 MDHEN, CDR2 SYDVKM. The CDR3 nucleotides are TGTGCCAGTTTCCGGACAGGGGGTTCACCCCTCCACTTT. This encodes CASFRTGGSPLHF.

The chain uses TRBV3-1 (or the pseudogene TRBV3-2) and TRBJ2-5, with 12 bases fitting TRBD2. Germline-derived CDR1 and CDR2 are LGHDT and YNNKEL (reference sequence). J gave up 3 bases and V 0 bases, and 14 bases lay outside the gene matches. CDR3 length: 20 residues. The CDR3 nucleotides are TGTGCCAGCAGCCAAGATCATGCTAGCGGGAGGGTCGGGGCTGAAGAGACCCAGTACTTC. Residues: CASSQDHASGRVGAEETQYF.

The J gene is TRBJ2-1, the V gene TRBV11-3, with D perhaps TRBD2 (5 bases). Germline V gene lookup returns CDR1 SGHNT and CDR2 YENEEA. This CDR3 spans 14 amino acids. V was pared by 0 bases and J by 9 bases, with 12 bases between. This CDR3 is CASSLDPAAGEQFF. In DNA form, the CDR3 reads TGTGCCAGCAGCTTAGATCCCGCCGCGGGTGAGCAGTTCTTC.

This clone was detected many times. Other DNA sequences in the same sample also yield this CDR3. The rearrangement uses TRBV9 and TRBJ1-3, with no clear D. This CDR3 has 15 residues. CDR1 SGDLS and CDR2 YYNGEE come from the germline V gene. Between the trimmed V and J ends, which lost 2 bases and 0 bases, there was a span of 9 bases. The CDR3 DNA follows: TGTGCCAGCAGCGTTGGTCGGGGCTCTGGAAACACCATATATTTT. Translation gives CASSVGRGSGNTIYF. The variable domain in full, completed from reference TRBV9 and TRBJ1-3, reads DSGVTQTPKHLITATGQRVTLRCSPRSGDLSVYWYQQSLDQGLQFLIQYYNGEERAKGNILERFSAQQFPDLHSELNLSSLELGDSALYFCASSVGRGSGNTIYFGEGSWLTVV.

This chain joins TRBV5-1 and TRBJ2-7; maybe TRBD1 (6 bases). This CDR3 comprises 12 residues. V lost 0 bases to trimming and J lost 11 bases, with 12 bases between them. The germline V gene encodes CDR1 SGHRS and CDR2 YFSETQ. CDR3 coding DNA: TGCGCCAGCAGCTTGGACCAGGGGTGGGAGTACTTC. It is translated as CASSLDQGWEYF.

This clone has a single count. The rearrangement uses TRBV6-2 or TRBV6-3 and TRBJ2-3; D might be TRBD2 (6 bases). Trimming shortened V by 2 bases and J by 2 bases, and 11 bases separated the two germline ends. The V gene's germline CDR1 is MNHEY and CDR2 SVGEGT. CDR3 size: 15 residues. CDR3 coding DNA: TGTGCCAGCAGTTACGCGGGGCTCAACACAGATACGCAGTATTTT. Its translation: CASSYAGLNTDTQYF.

This sequence joins TRBV5-1 and TRBJ2-3; 7 nucleotides agree with TRBD1. In germline, CDR1 is SGHRS, CDR2 YFSETQ. V dropped 4 bases and J dropped 0; count of bases not matched to a gene: 8. The CDR3 sequence is 16 residues long. The CDR3 DNA follows: TGCGCCAGCAGCCTTGGACAGGCCTCTAGCACAGATACGCAGTATTTT. Translated: CASSLGQASSTDTQYF.

In DNA form, the CDR3 reads TGTGCTAGTGGTCCCGGACTGTACGAGCAGTACTTC. As protein: CASGPGLYEQYF. The rearrangement links TRBV12-5 to TRBJ2-7; weak D call: TRBD2 (5 bases). The germline CDR1 and CDR2 sequences are LGHNT and FRNRAP. V was trimmed by 5 bases and J by 4 bases, leaving 9 bases between them. The CDR3 contains 12 residues. The full variable domain, completed using reference TRBV12-5 and TRBJ2-7, is DARVTQTPRHKVTEMGQEVTMRCQPILGHNTVFWYRQTMMQGLELLAYFRNRAPLDDSGMPKDRFSAEMPDATLATLKIQPSEPRDSAVYFCASGPGLYEQYFGPGTRLTVT.

V gene TRBV6-2 or TRBV6-3 combines with J gene TRBJ1-4, with 9 bases that match TRBD1. CDR1 MNHEY and CDR2 SVGEGT come from the germline V gene. V lost 0 bases to trimming and J lost 3 bases; unmatched junction nucleotides: 8. The CDR3 runs to 18 residues. CDR3 sequence reads: CASSYSGQGAAANEKLFF. The CDR3, as DNA: TGTGCCAGCAGTTACTCGGGACAGGGCGCTGCGGCTAATGAAAAACTGTTTTTT.